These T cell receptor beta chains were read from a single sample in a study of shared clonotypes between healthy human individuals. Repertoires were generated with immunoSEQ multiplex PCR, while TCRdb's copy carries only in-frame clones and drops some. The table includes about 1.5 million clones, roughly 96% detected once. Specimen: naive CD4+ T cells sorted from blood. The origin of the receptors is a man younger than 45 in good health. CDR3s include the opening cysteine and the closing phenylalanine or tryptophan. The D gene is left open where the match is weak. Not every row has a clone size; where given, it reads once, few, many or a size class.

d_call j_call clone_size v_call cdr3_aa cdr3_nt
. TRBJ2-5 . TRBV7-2 CASSFYIQETQYF TGTGCCAGCAGCTTTTACATCCAAGAGACCCAGTACTTC
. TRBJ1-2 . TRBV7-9 CASSSSGQPYGYTF TGTGCCAGCAGCTCCTCCGGACAGCCCTATGGCTACACCTTC
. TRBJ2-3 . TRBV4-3 CASSPKASSTDTQYF TGCGCCAGCAGCCCCAAGGCGAGTAGCACAGATACGCAGTATTTT
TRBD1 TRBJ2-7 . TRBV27 CASSTPTGSSYEQYF TGTGCCAGCAGTACACCGACAGGGAGCTCCTACGAGCAGTACTTC
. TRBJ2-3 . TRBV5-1 CASSSRNPTDTQYF TGCGCCAGCAGCTCGCGAAATCCGACAGATACGCAGTATTTT
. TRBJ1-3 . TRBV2 CASSTSGNTIYF TGTGCCAGCTCGACCTCTGGAAACACCATATATTTT
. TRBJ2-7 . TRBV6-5 CASSRGTLPYEQYF TGTGCCAGCAGTAGGGGGACTTTACCCTACGAGCAGTACTTC
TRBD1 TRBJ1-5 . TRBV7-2 CASSLFSTGGRGSNQPQHF TGTGCCAGCAGCTTATTCTCGACAGGGGGCAGGGGAAGCAATCAGCCCCAGCATTTT
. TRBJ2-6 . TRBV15 CATSNPAGANVLTF TGTGCCACCAGCAATCCCGCTGGGGCCAACGTCCTGACTTTC
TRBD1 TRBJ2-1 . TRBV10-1 CASSDPGQGLKEQFF TGCGCCAGCAGTGATCCGGGACAGGGGCTAAAGGAGCAGTTCTTC
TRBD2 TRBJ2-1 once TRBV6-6 CASSFDSGSFYNEQFF TGTGCCAGCAGTTTCGATAGCGGGAGTTTCTACAATGAGCAGTTCTTC
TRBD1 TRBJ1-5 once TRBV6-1 CASRGRQGGNQPQHF TGTGCCAGCAGGGGACGACAGGGTGGCAATCAGCCCCAGCATTTT
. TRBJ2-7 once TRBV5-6 CASSRRYRDYEQYF TGTGCCAGCAGCCGTAGGTACAGGGATTACGAGCAGTACTTC
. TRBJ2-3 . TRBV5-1 CASGLTGEDTQYF TGCGCCAGCGGTTTGACCGGGGAGGATACGCAGTATTTT
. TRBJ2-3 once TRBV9 CASSVGGRTDTQYF TGTGCCAGCAGCGTAGGTGGGAGAACAGATACGCAGTATTTT
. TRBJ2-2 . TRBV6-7 CASSDRIPGTGELFF TGTGCCAGCAGTGACAGGATACCGGGCACCGGGGAGCTGTTTTTT